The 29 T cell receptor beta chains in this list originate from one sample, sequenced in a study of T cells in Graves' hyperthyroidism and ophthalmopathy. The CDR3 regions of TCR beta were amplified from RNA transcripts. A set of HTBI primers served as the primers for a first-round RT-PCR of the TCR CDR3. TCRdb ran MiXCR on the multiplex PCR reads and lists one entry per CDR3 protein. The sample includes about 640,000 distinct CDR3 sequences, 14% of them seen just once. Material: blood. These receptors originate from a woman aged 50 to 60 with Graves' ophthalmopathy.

The CDR3, as DNA: TGCAGCGCTGTATGGCAGCAAGAGACCCAGTACTTC. Its translation is CSAVWQQETQYF. The rearrangement links TRBV29-1 to TRBJ2-5; D gene uncertain. The CDR3 is made up of 12 amino acids. Trimming left V 7 bases short and J 2 bases short, with 11 bases between. Germline CDR1 reads SQVTM; CDR2 reads ANQGSEA.

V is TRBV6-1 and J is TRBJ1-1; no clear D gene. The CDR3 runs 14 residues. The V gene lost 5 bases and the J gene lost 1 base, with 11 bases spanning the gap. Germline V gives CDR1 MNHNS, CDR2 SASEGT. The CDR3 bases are TGTGCCAGCAGTATAACACCAGGGAACACTGAAGCTTTCTTT. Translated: CASSITPGNTEAFF.

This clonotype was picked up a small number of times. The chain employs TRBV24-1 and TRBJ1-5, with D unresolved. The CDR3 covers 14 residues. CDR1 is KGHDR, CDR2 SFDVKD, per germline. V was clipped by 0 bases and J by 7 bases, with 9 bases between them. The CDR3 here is CATSDLASGQPQHF. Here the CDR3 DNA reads TGTGCCACCAGTGATTTGGCTTCAGGACAGCCCCAGCATTTT.

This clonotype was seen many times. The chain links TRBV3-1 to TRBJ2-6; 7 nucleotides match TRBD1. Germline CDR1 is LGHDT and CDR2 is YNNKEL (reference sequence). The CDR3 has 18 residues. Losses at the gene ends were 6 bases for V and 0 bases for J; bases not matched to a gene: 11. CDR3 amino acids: CASSTAPSGGSGANVLTF. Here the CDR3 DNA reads TGTGCCAGCAGTACCGCTCCTTCAGGGGGCTCTGGGGCCAACGTCCTGACTTTC.

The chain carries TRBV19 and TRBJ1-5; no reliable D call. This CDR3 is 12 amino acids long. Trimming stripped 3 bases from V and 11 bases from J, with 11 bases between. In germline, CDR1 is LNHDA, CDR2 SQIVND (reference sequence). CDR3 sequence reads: CASSIRPRAQHF. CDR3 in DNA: TGTGCCAGTAGTATTAGGCCTCGGGCCCAGCATTTT.

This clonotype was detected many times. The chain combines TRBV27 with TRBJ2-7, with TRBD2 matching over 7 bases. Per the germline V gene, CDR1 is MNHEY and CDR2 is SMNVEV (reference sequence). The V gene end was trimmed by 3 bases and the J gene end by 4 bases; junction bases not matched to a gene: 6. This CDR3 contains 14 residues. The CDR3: CASSFASGIYEQYF. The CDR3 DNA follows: TGTGCCAGCAGTTTCGCTAGCGGAATTTACGAGCAGTACTTC.

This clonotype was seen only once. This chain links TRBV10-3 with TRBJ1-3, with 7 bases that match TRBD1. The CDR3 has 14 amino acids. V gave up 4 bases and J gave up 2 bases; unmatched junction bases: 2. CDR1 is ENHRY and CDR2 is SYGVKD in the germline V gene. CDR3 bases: TGTGCCATCAGTGCCGACAGGGCTGGAAACACCATATATTTT. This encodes CAISADRAGNTIYF.

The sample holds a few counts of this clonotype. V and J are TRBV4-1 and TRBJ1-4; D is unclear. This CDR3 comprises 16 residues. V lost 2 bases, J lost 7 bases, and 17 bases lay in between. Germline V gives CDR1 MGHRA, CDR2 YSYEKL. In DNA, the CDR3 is TGCGCCAGCAGCCAATCGCGGGGTGTAAAGGGTGAAAAACTGTTTTTT. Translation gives CASSQSRGVKGEKLFF.

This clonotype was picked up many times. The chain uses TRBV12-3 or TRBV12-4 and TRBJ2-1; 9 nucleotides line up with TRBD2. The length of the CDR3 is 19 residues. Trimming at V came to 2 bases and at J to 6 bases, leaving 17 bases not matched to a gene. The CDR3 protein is CASSLWKPAAGGNFNEQFF. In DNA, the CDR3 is TGTGCCAGCAGTTTATGGAAGCCAGCCGCGGGAGGGAACTTCAATGAGCAGTTCTTC.

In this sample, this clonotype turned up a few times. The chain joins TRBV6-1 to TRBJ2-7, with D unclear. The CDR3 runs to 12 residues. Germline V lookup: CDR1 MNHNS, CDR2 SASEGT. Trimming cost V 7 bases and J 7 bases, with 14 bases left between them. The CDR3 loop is CASIDPHEEQYF. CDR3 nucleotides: TGTGCCAGCATCGATCCCCACGAGGAGCAGTACTTC.

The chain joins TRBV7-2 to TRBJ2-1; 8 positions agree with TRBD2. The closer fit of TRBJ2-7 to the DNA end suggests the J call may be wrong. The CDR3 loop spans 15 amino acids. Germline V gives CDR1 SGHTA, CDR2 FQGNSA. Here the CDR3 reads CASSSAGVVYNEQYF. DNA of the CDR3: TGTGCCAGCAGCTCAGCGGGAGTAGTCTACAATGAGCAGTACTTC.

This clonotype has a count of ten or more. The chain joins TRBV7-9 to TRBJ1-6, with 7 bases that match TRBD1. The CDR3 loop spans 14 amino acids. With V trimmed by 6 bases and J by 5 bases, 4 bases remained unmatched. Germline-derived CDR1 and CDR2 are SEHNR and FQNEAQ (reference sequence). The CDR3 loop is CASRSDRNNSPLHF. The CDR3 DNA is TGTGCCAGCAGATCGGACAGGAATAATTCACCCCTCCACTTT.

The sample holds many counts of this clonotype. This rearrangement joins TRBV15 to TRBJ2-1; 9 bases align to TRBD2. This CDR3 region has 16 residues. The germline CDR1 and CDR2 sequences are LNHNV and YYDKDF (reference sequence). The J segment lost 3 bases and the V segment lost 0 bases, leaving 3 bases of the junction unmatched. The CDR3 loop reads CATSREGAGGYNEQFF. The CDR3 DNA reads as TGTGCCACCAGCAGAGAGGGAGCGGGAGGCTACAATGAGCAGTTCTTC.

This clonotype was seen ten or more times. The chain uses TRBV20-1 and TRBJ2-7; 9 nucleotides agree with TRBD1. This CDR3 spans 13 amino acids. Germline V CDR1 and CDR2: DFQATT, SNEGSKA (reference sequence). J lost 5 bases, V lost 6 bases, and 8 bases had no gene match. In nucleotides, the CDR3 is TGCAGTGCCCCGAGCGGGACAGGGCACGAGCAGTACTTC. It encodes CSAPSGTGHEQYF.

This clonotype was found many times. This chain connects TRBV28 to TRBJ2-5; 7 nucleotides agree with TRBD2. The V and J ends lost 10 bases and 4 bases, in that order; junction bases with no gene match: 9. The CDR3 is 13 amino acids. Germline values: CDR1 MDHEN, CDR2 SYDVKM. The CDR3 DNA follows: TGTGCCATACGGCGGGGAGGGTCAGAGACCCAGTACTTC. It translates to CAIRRGGSETQYF.

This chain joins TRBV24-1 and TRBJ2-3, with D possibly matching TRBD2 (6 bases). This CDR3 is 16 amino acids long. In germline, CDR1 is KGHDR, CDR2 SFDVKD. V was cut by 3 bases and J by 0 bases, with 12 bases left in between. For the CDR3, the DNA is TGTGCCACCAGTGATCTGGGGGAGGAAAGCACAGATACGCAGTATTTT. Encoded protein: CATSDLGEESTDTQYF.

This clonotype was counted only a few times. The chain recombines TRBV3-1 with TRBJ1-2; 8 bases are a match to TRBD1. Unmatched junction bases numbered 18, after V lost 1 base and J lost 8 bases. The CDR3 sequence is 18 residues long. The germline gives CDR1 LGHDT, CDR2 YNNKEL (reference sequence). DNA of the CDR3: TGTGCCAGCAGCCAAGCCCCCGTCGCGCACAGGGGGAAGGGGGGCTACACCTTC. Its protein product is CASSQAPVAHRGKGGYTF. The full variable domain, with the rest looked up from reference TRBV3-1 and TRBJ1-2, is DTAVSQTPKYLVTQMGNDKSIKCEQNLGHDTMYWYKQDSKKFLKIMFSYNNKELIINETVPNRFSPKSPDKAHLNLHINSLELGDSAVYFCASSQAPVAHRGKGGYTFGSGTRLTVV.

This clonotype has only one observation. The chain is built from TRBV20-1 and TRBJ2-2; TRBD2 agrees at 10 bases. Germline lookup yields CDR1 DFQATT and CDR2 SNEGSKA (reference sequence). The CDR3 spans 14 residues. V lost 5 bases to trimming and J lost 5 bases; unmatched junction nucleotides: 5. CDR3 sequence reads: CSASGTSATGELFF. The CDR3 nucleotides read TGCAGTGCTTCCGGGACTAGCGCAACCGGGGAGCTGTTTTTT.

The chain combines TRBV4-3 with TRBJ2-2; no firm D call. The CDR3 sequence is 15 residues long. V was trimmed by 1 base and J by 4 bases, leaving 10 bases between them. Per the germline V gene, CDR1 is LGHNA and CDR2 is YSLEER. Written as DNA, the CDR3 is TGCGCCAGCAGCCAAGTGGTAGGGCGCACCGGGGAGCTGTTTTTT. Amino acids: CASSQVVGRTGELFF.

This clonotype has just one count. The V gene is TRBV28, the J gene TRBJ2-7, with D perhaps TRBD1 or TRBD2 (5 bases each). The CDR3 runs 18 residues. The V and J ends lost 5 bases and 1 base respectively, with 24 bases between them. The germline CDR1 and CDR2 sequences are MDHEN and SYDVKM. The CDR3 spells CASSLPRGRGPISYEQYF. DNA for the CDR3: TGTGCCAGCAGTCTCCCCAGAGGCCGGGGACCAATATCCTACGAGCAGTACTTC. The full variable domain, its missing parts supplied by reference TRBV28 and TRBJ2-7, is DVKVTQSSRYLVKRTGEKVFLECVQDMDHENMFWYRQDPGLGLRLIYFSYDVKMKEKGDIPEGYSVSREKKERFSLILESASTNQTSMYLCASSLPRGRGPISYEQYFGPGTRLTVT.

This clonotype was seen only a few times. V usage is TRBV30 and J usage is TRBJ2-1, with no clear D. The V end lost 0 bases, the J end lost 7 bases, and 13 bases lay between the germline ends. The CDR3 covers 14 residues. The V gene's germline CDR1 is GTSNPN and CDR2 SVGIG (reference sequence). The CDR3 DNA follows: TGTGCCTGGAGTGTTGTGCTAGTTGGTAATGAGCAGTTCTTC. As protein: CAWSVVLVGNEQFF.

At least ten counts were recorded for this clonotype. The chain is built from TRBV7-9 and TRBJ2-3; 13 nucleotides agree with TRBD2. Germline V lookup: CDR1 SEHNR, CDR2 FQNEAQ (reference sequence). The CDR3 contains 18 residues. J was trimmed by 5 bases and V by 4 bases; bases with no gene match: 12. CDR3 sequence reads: CASSSTAGLAGDKDTQYF. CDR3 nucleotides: TGTGCCAGCAGCTCGACAGCCGGACTAGCGGGAGACAAAGATACGCAGTATTTT.

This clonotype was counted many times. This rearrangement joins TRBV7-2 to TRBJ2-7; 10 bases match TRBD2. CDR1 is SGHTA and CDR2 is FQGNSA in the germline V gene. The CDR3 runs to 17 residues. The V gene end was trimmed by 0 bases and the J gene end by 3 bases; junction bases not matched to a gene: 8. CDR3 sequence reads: CASSLALLASGSYEQYF. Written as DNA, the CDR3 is TGTGCCAGCAGCTTAGCACTTTTGGCTAGCGGGAGCTACGAGCAGTACTTC. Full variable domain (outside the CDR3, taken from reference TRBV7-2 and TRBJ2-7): GAGVSQSPSNKVTEKGKDVELRCDPISGHTALYWYRQSLGQGLEFLIYFQGNSAPDKSGLPSDRFSAERTGGSVSTLTIQRTQQEDSAVYLCASSLALLASGSYEQYFGPGTRLTVT.

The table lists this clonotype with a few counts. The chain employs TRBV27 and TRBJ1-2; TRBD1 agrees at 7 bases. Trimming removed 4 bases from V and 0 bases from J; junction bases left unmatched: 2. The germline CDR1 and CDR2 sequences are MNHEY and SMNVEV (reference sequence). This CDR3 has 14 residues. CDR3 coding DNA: TGTGCCAGCAGTTCAGGGGGTTCTAACTATGGCTACACCTTC. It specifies CASSSGGSNYGYTF.

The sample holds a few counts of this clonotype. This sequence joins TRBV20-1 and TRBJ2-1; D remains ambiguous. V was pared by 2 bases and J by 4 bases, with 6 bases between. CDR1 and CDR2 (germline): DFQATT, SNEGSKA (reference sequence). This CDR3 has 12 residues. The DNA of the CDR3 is TGCAGTGCTAGAAAGACATACAATGAGCAGTTCTTC. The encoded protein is CSARKTYNEQFF.

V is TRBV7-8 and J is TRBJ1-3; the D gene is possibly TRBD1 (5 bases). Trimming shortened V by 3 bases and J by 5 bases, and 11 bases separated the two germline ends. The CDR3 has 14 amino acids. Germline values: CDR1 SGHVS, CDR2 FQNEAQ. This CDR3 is CASSLGGFRNTIYF. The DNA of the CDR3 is TGTGCCAGCAGCTTGGGGGGTTTTCGAAACACCATATATTTT. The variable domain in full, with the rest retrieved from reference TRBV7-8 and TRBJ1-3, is GAGVSQSPRYKVAKRGQDVALRCDPISGHVSLFWYQQALGQGPEFLTYFQNEAQLDKSGLPSDRFFAERPEGSVSTLKIQRTQQEDSAVYLCASSLGGFRNTIYFGEGSWLTVV.

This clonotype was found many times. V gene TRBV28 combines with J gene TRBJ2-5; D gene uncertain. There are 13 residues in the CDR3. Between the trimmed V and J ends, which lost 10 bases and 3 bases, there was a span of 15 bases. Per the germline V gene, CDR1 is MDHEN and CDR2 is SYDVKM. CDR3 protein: CATSRVLKETQYF. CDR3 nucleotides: TGTGCCACCTCTCGGGTCCTCAAAGAGACCCAGTACTTC.

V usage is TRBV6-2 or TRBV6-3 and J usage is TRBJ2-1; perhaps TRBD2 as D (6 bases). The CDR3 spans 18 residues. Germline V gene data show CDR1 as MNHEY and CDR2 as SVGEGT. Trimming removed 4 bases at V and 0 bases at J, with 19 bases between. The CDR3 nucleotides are TGTGCCAGCAGTTTCCTAATCGGGGACTCGATCTCCTACAATGAGCAGTTCTTC. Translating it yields CASSFLIGDSISYNEQFF.

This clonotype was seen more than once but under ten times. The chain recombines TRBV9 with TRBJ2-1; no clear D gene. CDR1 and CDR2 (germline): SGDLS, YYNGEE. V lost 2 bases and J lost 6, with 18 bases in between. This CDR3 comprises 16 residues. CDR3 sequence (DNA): TGTGCCAGCAGCGTCCGGACGGGTCTTCGTCGCAATGAGCAGTTCTTC. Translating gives CASSVRTGLRRNEQFF.